A selection of T cell receptor beta chains follows, all from one sample in a study of blood T cell repertoires in COVID-19. The protocol was immunoSEQ multiplex PCR, while the TCRdb copy is restricted to in-frame clones and leaves out a portion. The data contain hundreds of thousands of clones, 87% of them singletons. The sample taken for sequencing was peripheral blood. These receptors were collected from a woman under 30 who had recovered from COVID-19. Each CDR3 is given with its conserved first and last residue. The D gene is left open where the match is weak. Size tells how often a clone was seen (once, few, many) or the class of an expanded clone, and some rows leave it out.

abundance: few
j_gene: TRBJ1-1
v_gene: TRBV7-3
d_gene: TRBD1
CDR3nt: TGTGCCAGCAGCTTAACGGGACAGGGGGTCACTGAAGCTTTCTTT
CDR3aa: CASSLTGQGVTEAFF

abundance: .
j_gene: TRBJ2-1
v_gene: TRBV5-1
d_gene: TRBD1
CDR3nt: TGCGCCAGCAGCGAGGGGGACAGACATTTCTTCTTC
CDR3aa: CASSEGDRHFFF

abundance: .
j_gene: TRBJ1-2
v_gene: TRBV2
d_gene: .
CDR3nt: TGTGCCAGCAGTGAAGGAGGAAGTGTGACAGCCATCTATGGCTACACCTTC
CDR3aa: CASSEGGSVTAIYGYTF

abundance: .
j_gene: TRBJ1-2
v_gene: TRBV5-1
d_gene: .
CDR3nt: TGCGCCAGCAGCCCCTACCGGACAGACTATGGCTACACCTTC
CDR3aa: CASSPYRTDYGYTF

abundance: .
j_gene: TRBJ2-7
v_gene: TRBV6-2/TRBV6-3
d_gene: .
CDR3nt: TGTGCCAGCAGTCAAGACAGTTACGAGCAGTACTTC
CDR3aa: CASSQDSYEQYF

abundance: .
j_gene: TRBJ2-5
v_gene: TRBV13
d_gene: TRBD1
CDR3nt: TGTGCCAGCAGCTTGGGGAAACAGGGGGCTTTGCGGGAGACCCAGTACTTC
CDR3aa: CASSLGKQGALRETQYF

abundance: .
j_gene: TRBJ1-2
v_gene: TRBV30
d_gene: TRBD1
CDR3nt: TGTGCCTGGAGTGAGGGACAGGGTTCTAGAGGCTACACCTTC
CDR3aa: CAWSEGQGSRGYTF

abundance: .
j_gene: TRBJ2-5
v_gene: TRBV4-1
d_gene: TRBD1
CDR3nt: TGCGCCAGCAGCCTTACAGGGGGCATGATAGAGACCCAGTACTTC
CDR3aa: CASSLTGGMIETQYF

abundance: .
j_gene: TRBJ1-1
v_gene: TRBV6-6
d_gene: .
CDR3nt: TGTGCCAGCACGGGAGACGCCCAGAACACTGAAGCTTTCTTT
CDR3aa: CASTGDAQNTEAFF

abundance: .
j_gene: TRBJ2-1
v_gene: TRBV6-2/TRBV6-3
d_gene: TRBD2
CDR3nt: TGTGCCAGCAGTTATCTTGGACTAGCGGGATATCGTGAGCAGTTCTTC
CDR3aa: CASSYLGLAGYREQFF

abundance: once
j_gene: TRBJ2-3
v_gene: TRBV6-4
d_gene: .
CDR3nt: TGTGCCAGCAGTGACTCGACTAGTTCAGATACGCAGTATTTT
CDR3aa: CASSDSTSSDTQYF

abundance: .
j_gene: TRBJ2-1
v_gene: TRBV7-3
d_gene: TRBD2
CDR3nt: TGTGCCAGCAGCACTAGCGGGAGGAGCTCCTACAATGAGCAGTTCTTC
CDR3aa: CASSTSGRSSYNEQFF

abundance: once
j_gene: TRBJ2-1
v_gene: TRBV18
d_gene: TRBD2
CDR3nt: TGTGCCAGCTCACCACGAATAGCGGGAGACAACAATGAGCAGTTCTTC
CDR3aa: CASSPRIAGDNNEQFF

abundance: .
j_gene: TRBJ2-7
v_gene: TRBV15
d_gene: .
CDR3nt: TGTGCCACCAGCAGAGGCGGGAACAGGTACTCCTACGAGCAGTACTTC
CDR3aa: CATSRGGNRYSYEQYF

abundance: .
j_gene: TRBJ1-1
v_gene: TRBV4-1
d_gene: .
CDR3nt: TGCGCCAGCAGCCAAGCGGACAGCCGAAATACTGAAGCTTTCTTT
CDR3aa: CASSQADSRNTEAFF

abundance: .
j_gene: TRBJ2-1
v_gene: TRBV5-1
d_gene: .
CDR3nt: TGCGCCAGCAGGCGACAGCACAATGAGCAGTTCTTC
CDR3aa: CASRRQHNEQFF

abundance: .
j_gene: TRBJ2-2
v_gene: TRBV7-7
d_gene: .
CDR3nt: TGTGCCAGCAGCGCGGGTGTCGGGGAGCTGTTTTTT
CDR3aa: CASSAGVGELFF

abundance: .
j_gene: TRBJ1-5
v_gene: TRBV4-3
d_gene: TRBD1
CDR3nt: TGCGCCAGCAGCCAAGATTGGACAGGCCGAAATCAGCCCCAGCATTTT
CDR3aa: CASSQDWTGRNQPQHF

abundance: .
j_gene: TRBJ1-1
v_gene: TRBV29-1
d_gene: TRBD1
CDR3nt: TGCAGCGCCCCGGACAGGGAGAACACTGAAGCTTTCTTT
CDR3aa: CSAPDRENTEAFF

abundance: .
j_gene: TRBJ2-2
v_gene: TRBV7-3
d_gene: TRBD2
CDR3nt: TGTGCCAGCAGCCCTGCTGGAGGACTAGCGGGAAGCACCGGGGAGCTGTTTTTT
CDR3aa: CASSPAGGLAGSTGELFF

abundance: .
j_gene: TRBJ2-7
v_gene: TRBV7-2
d_gene: TRBD2
CDR3nt: TGTGCCAGCAGCGTAGCGGGAGGGGTCTCCTACGAGCAGTACTTC
CDR3aa: CASSVAGGVSYEQYF

abundance: few
j_gene: TRBJ2-7
v_gene: TRBV15
d_gene: TRBD1
CDR3nt: TGTGCCACCAGCGGACCGGGACAGAGCCTTTACGAGCAGTACTTC
CDR3aa: CATSGPGQSLYEQYF

abundance: .
j_gene: TRBJ2-7
v_gene: TRBV6-2/TRBV6-3
d_gene: TRBD2
CDR3nt: TGTGCCAGCAGTCAACTACCCGGACTAGCGGGAGAGGGTGAGCAGTACTTC
CDR3aa: CASSQLPGLAGEGEQYF

abundance: once
j_gene: TRBJ2-3
v_gene: TRBV5-1
d_gene: .
CDR3nt: TGCGCCAGCAGCTTGGATCAGGGCACAGATACGCAGTATTTT
CDR3aa: CASSLDQGTDTQYF

abundance: .
j_gene: TRBJ1-2
v_gene: TRBV5-4
d_gene: TRBD1
CDR3nt: TGTGCCAGCAGCTTTTGGACAGGGGGCGGGCTCTACACCTTC
CDR3aa: CASSFWTGGGLYTF

abundance: .
j_gene: TRBJ1-5
v_gene: TRBV7-9
d_gene: .
CDR3nt: TGTGCCAGCAGCTTTGAGCATCAGCCCCAGCATTTT
CDR3aa: CASSFEHQPQHF

abundance: .
j_gene: TRBJ2-7
v_gene: TRBV4-3
d_gene: .
CDR3nt: TGCGCCACCAGACCCGAAGAGAGCTCCTACGAGCAGTACTTC
CDR3aa: CATRPEESSYEQYF

abundance: .
j_gene: TRBJ2-1
v_gene: TRBV7-6
d_gene: .
CDR3nt: TGTGCCAGCAGCTTAGGGATTGGACAGTCGTCGGCCAATGAGCAGTTCTTC
CDR3aa: CASSLGIGQSSANEQFF

abundance: .
j_gene: TRBJ2-2
v_gene: TRBV5-4
d_gene: .
CDR3nt: TGTGCCAGCAGCTTGCAGGGAAACACCGGGGAGCTGTTTTTT
CDR3aa: CASSLQGNTGELFF

abundance: once
j_gene: TRBJ2-7
v_gene: TRBV6-5
d_gene: .
CDR3nt: TGTGCCAGCAGTTACGGGGTCGGGGGTTACGAGCAGTACTTC
CDR3aa: CASSYGVGGYEQYF

abundance: .
j_gene: TRBJ1-2
v_gene: TRBV7-3
d_gene: TRBD1
CDR3nt: TGTGCCAGCAGGCTAGACAGGGGCATAGGTGGCTACACCTTC
CDR3aa: CASRLDRGIGGYTF

abundance: .
j_gene: TRBJ1-5
v_gene: TRBV30
d_gene: .
CDR3nt: TGTGCCTGGAGCCCCGTACGGGGAACAAGCAATCAGCCCCAGCATTTT
CDR3aa: CAWSPVRGTSNQPQHF

abundance: .
j_gene: TRBJ2-7
v_gene: TRBV11-2
d_gene: .
CDR3nt: TGTGCCAGCAGCCCAGGACAGTCCTACGAGCAGTACTTC
CDR3aa: CASSPGQSYEQYF

abundance: .
j_gene: TRBJ1-2
v_gene: TRBV12-5
d_gene: TRBD1
CDR3nt: TGTGCTAGTGGGCTCACAGGGGCCAAGCCTTCCTATGGCTACACCTTC
CDR3aa: CASGLTGAKPSYGYTF

abundance: .
j_gene: TRBJ1-4
v_gene: TRBV5-1
d_gene: .
CDR3nt: TGCGCCAGCAGCTACGGGATTCTGAATGAAAAACTGTTTTTT
CDR3aa: CASSYGILNEKLFF

abundance: .
j_gene: TRBJ2-1
v_gene: TRBV27
d_gene: TRBD2
CDR3nt: TGTGCCAGCAGTTTAGGGCCTAGCGGGAGTTCTGAGCAGTTCTTC
CDR3aa: CASSLGPSGSSEQFF

abundance: .
j_gene: TRBJ2-1
v_gene: TRBV10-3
d_gene: TRBD2
CDR3nt: TGTGCCATCAGTGAGTCGCTGTCTAGCGGGAACCATGAGCAGTTCTTC
CDR3aa: CAISESLSSGNHEQFF

abundance: .
j_gene: TRBJ1-1
v_gene: TRBV5-4
d_gene: .
CDR3nt: TGTGCCAGCAGCTTCGGTACGAACACTGAAGCTTTCTTT
CDR3aa: CASSFGTNTEAFF

abundance: once
j_gene: TRBJ1-4
v_gene: TRBV19
d_gene: .
CDR3nt: TGTGCCAGTAGTATCCGGGGAAGCACTAATGAAAAACTGTTTTTT
CDR3aa: CASSIRGSTNEKLFF

abundance: .
j_gene: TRBJ2-3
v_gene: TRBV7-3
d_gene: .
CDR3nt: TGTGCCAGCAGCTTAACGGGACAAGGAATCGCAGATACGCAGTATTTT
CDR3aa: CASSLTGQGIADTQYF

abundance: .
j_gene: TRBJ2-1
v_gene: TRBV4-1
d_gene: TRBD1
CDR3nt: TGCGCCAGCAGCCAAGATCTACGACAGGGCTGGGACAATGAGCAGTTCTTC
CDR3aa: CASSQDLRQGWDNEQFF

abundance: .
j_gene: TRBJ2-1
v_gene: TRBV7-9
d_gene: TRBD2
CDR3nt: TGTGCCAGCAGCTTAGCTTTGACTAGCGGGGGGGACAATGAGCAGTTCTTC
CDR3aa: CASSLALTSGGDNEQFF

abundance: .
j_gene: TRBJ1-4
v_gene: TRBV27
d_gene: .
CDR3nt: TGTGCCAGCAGCCCCGGGACACTCCTTTCAACTAATGAAAAACTGTTTTTT
CDR3aa: CASSPGTLLSTNEKLFF

abundance: .
j_gene: TRBJ1-2
v_gene: TRBV5-5
d_gene: .
CDR3nt: TGTGCCAGCAGCTTGAGGGGTTCTTCTAACTATGGCTACACCTTC
CDR3aa: CASSLRGSSNYGYTF

abundance: .
j_gene: TRBJ2-2
v_gene: TRBV20-1
d_gene: .
CDR3nt: TGCAGTGCACCGGACACCGGGGAGCTGTTTTTT
CDR3aa: CSAPDTGELFF

abundance: few
j_gene: TRBJ1-6
v_gene: TRBV27
d_gene: .
CDR3nt: TGTGCCAGCAGTTTCAGGGCGTCCTATAATTCACCCCTCCACTTT
CDR3aa: CASSFRASYNSPLHF

abundance: .
j_gene: TRBJ2-5
v_gene: TRBV19
d_gene: TRBD2
CDR3nt: TGTGCCAGTAGTTCCAGACTAGCGGGAGAGTGGGAGACCCAGTACTTC
CDR3aa: CASSSRLAGEWETQYF